This TCR beta chain comes out of a study of T cell changes during pregnancy in multiple sclerosis. The CDR3 sequence is 16 residues long. Germline V gives CDR1 MRHNA, CDR2 SNTAGT. V lost 3 bases to trimming and J lost 1 base; unmatched junction nucleotides: 7. Repertoires were generated with immunoSEQ multiplex PCR, while TCRdb's copy carries only in-frame clones and drops some. The sample shows around 5,400 clones, 81% of them seen only once. The source material was CD8+ T cells from peripheral blood mononuclear cells, sampled in the second trimester of pregnancy. V and J are TRBV6-4 and TRBJ2-3; 7 bases line up with TRBD2. The receptor comes from a female donor in good health, enrolled as a control in a pregnancy study. The CDR3 spells CASSENEAGGTDTQYF. The CDR3 DNA reads TGTGCCAGCAGTGAAAACGAGGCGGGGGGCACAGATACGCAGTATTTT.